The 7 T cell receptor beta chains reported below all come from one sample, sequenced in a study of blood T cell repertoires in COVID-19. Sequencing used immunoSEQ multiplex PCR; TCRdb keeps in-frame clones, though not all of them. The sample consists of about 350,000 clones, less than 90% of them appearing once. Sequencing used PBMCs or T cells enriched from blood (not recorded which). Receptors were obtained from a woman in her twenties or thirties who had recovered from COVID-19.

The J gene is TRBJ1-1, the V gene TRBV14; D is undetermined. Germline assignment: CDR1 SGHDN and CDR2 FVKESK. The CDR3 covers 13 residues. V gave up 4 bases and J gave up 0 bases, with 6 bases separating them. The CDR3 DNA is TGTGCCAGCAGCCCTTACATGAACACTGAAGCTTTCTTT. This sequence encodes CASSPYMNTEAFF.

J is TRBJ2-7 and V is TRBV5-5; a weak D match, TRBD1 (6 bases). CDR1 SGHKS and CDR2 YYEKEE come from the germline V gene (reference sequence). V shed 2 bases and J shed 2 bases, with 14 bases lying between them. CDR3 length: 15 residues. CDR3 protein: CASSFGWTEAYEQYF. Written as DNA, the CDR3 is TGTGCCAGCAGCTTCGGGTGGACAGAAGCCTACGAGCAGTACTTC.

The J gene is TRBJ2-3, the V gene TRBV7-9; D possibly corresponds to TRBD2 (5 bases). The CDR3 contains 16 residues. Trimming pared 3 bases from V and 4 bases from J, leaving 17 bases between. Germline CDR1 and CDR2: SEHNR and FQNEAQ (reference sequence). CDR3 in amino acids: CASSLSIGSVADTQYF. As DNA, the CDR3 is TGTGCCAGCAGCTTGAGTATAGGTAGCGTGGCAGATACGCAGTATTTT.

This rearrangement joins TRBV6-1 to TRBJ2-1; 9 bases agree with TRBD1. J was trimmed by 4 bases and V by 2 bases; bases with no gene match: 6. The CDR3 extends over 16 amino acids. Germline V gene lookup returns CDR1 MNHNS and CDR2 SASEGT. CDR3 sequence reads: CASSELRGQGYNEQFF. The DNA of the CDR3 is TGTGCCAGCAGTGAACTGAGGGGACAGGGATACAATGAGCAGTTCTTC.

V and J are TRBV30 and TRBJ1-6; 10 bases align to TRBD1. CDR3 length equals 16 residues. Germline assignment: CDR1 GTSNPN and CDR2 SVGIG (reference sequence). Germline trimming cut 3 bases from V and 7 bases from J; bases unmatched to any gene: 9. DNA for the CDR3: TGTGCCTGGAGGGGTTGGGACAGGGGCGACAATTCACCCCTCCACTTT. This sequence encodes CAWRGWDRGDNSPLHF. The whole variable domain, filled in from reference TRBV30 and TRBJ1-6, reads SQTIHQWPATLVQPVGSPLSLECTVEGTSNPNLYWYRQAAGRGLQLLFYSVGIGQISSEVPQNLSASRPQDRQFILSSKKLLLSDSGFYLCAWRGWDRGDNSPLHFGNGTRLTVT.

The chain uses TRBV3-1 (or the pseudogene TRBV3-2) and TRBJ2-7; D remains unclear. The CDR3 runs to 12 residues. The V end lost 2 bases, the J end lost 4 bases, and 6 bases lay between the germline ends. Germline lookup yields CDR1 LGHDT and CDR2 YNNKEL (reference sequence). Here the CDR3 reads CASSQYGYEQYF. The CDR3 region has the DNA TGTGCCAGCAGCCAATACGGTTACGAGCAGTACTTC.

The rearrangement joins TRBV30 to TRBJ1-3, with 7 bases lining up with TRBD1. The germline V gene encodes CDR1 GTSNPN and CDR2 SVGIG (reference sequence). This CDR3 is 14 amino acids long. Unmatched junction bases numbered 4, after V lost 2 bases and J lost 3 bases. CDR3 sequence reads: CAWSRQGGGNTIYF. The CDR3 DNA reads TGTGCCTGGAGTCGGCAGGGGGGTGGAAACACCATATATTTT.